This TCR beta chain was recorded in a study of response to subunit inactivated influenza vaccine. One entry per CDR3 protein results from TCRdb running MiXCR on the RT-PCR reads. This sample has about 480,000 distinct CDR3 sequences, with roughly 9.7% found just once. Between the trimmed V and J ends, which lost 4 bases and 6 bases, there was a span of 4 bases. Germline V gene sequence: CDR1 SEHNR, CDR2 FQNEAQ (reference sequence). The CDR3 has 11 residues. This clonotype originated in a man aged 45 to 65 who received an inactivated influenza vaccine. The V and J genes are TRBV7-9 and TRBJ2-1; D is uncertain. This specimen consisted of PBMCs from blood, obtained more than 35 days after vaccination. CDR3 loop: CASSWSNEQFF. Here the CDR3 DNA reads TGTGCCAGCAGCTGGTCCAATGAGCAGTTCTTC.